This TCR beta chain was observed in a study of read filtering for tumor transcriptome and immune sequencing. Study-level information: TCR-mapped reads were about 3.5 to 11 million with IR-seq versus roughly 80 to 1273 with RNA-seq. General study points: Even smaller IR-seq throughput identified most shared clonotypes.

Molecular barcoded adaptors covering alpha/delta and beta/gamma chains were used on about 0.4 ug RNA. TCRdb processed the reads anew with MiXCR; each CDR3 protein has one entry. This repertoire shows about 47,000 distinct CDR3 sequences, roughly 12% found once; its top ten account for 13% to 15%. Per the germline V gene, CDR1 is SEHNR and CDR2 is FQNEAQ (reference sequence). There are 13 residues in the CDR3. This clonotype was counted a few times. Its antigen remains unidentified. A much larger clone sits a single nucleotide away, making a read error possible. The sample consisted of a population of CD138-negative cells sorted from bone marrow. The receptor comes from a donor at least 40 years old with multiple myeloma. This chain connects TRBV7-9 to TRBJ2-1; no firm D call. The CDR3 bases are TGTGCCAGCAGCAGCTCCACGTACAATGGGCAGTTCTTC. It is translated as CASSSSTYNGQFF.